These 5 T cell receptor beta chains originate from one sample sequenced in a study of OX40 agonist ivuxolimab in advanced cancers. The table came from immunoSEQ multiplex PCR; TCRdb's copy has only in-frame clones and leaves some out. Among about 43,000 clones listed, about nine tenths were seen once. This specimen consisted of CD4+ or CD8+ T cells sorted from blood, obtained in a trial of the OX40 agonist ivuxolimab. All receptors derive from an adult with an advanced solid tumor such as melanoma, head and neck, liver or kidney cancer.

V and J are TRBV19 and TRBJ2-7; the match to TRBD2 covers 13 bases. Trimming removed 6 bases from V and 2 bases from J; junction bases left unmatched: 4. The CDR3 covers 15 residues. Germline V gene data show CDR1 as LNHDA and CDR2 as SQIVND (reference sequence). The CDR3 here is CASSLLAGGPYEQYF. The DNA for the CDR3 is TGTGCCAGTAGCTTACTAGCGGGAGGGCCCTACGAGCAGTACTTC.

This chain joins TRBV2 and TRBJ2-2, with a tentative D call TRBD1 (6 bases). Germline V lookup: CDR1 SNHLY, CDR2 FYNNEI. CDR3 length: 14 residues. Trimming left V 6 bases short and J 4 bases short, with 12 bases between. The CDR3 nucleotides are TGTGCCAGCAGGGAAACAGGGATCACCGGGGAGCTGTTTTTT. It specifies CASRETGITGELFF.

This chain links TRBV2 with TRBJ2-7, with D possibly matching TRBD2 (5 bases). Trimming removed 5 bases at V and 7 bases at J, with 15 bases between. The CDR3 contains 13 residues. CDR1 SNHLY and CDR2 FYNNEI come from the germline V gene. CDR3 in DNA: TGTGCCAGCAGTCCCCCGGGGTTTGGGGAGCAGTACTTC. Protein product: CASSPPGFGEQYF.

The chain carries TRBV6-4 and TRBJ1-2; TRBD1 matches at 8 bases. From germline, CDR1 is MRHNA and CDR2 SNTAGT. The length of the CDR3 is 14 residues. V shed 8 bases and J 0 bases; nucleotides not matched to a gene: 5. The CDR3 coding sequence is TGTGCCAGCGGCTCGACAGGGGCTAACTATGGCTACACCTTC. It is translated as CASGSTGANYGYTF.

This chain joins TRBV19 and TRBJ1-1; D might be TRBD1 (5 bases). Looked up from germline, CDR1 is LNHDA and CDR2 is SQIVND (reference sequence). CDR3 length: 15 amino acids. Trimming removed 5 bases at V and 8 bases at J, with 21 bases between. CDR3 sequence reads: CASSLSWGVPTEAFF. The CDR3 DNA is TGTGCCAGTAGTCTCTCATGGGGGGTTCCTACGGAAGCTTTCTTT. The full variable domain, in which reference TRBV19 and TRBJ1-1 provide the parts outside the CDR3, is DGGITQSPKYLFRKEGQNVTLSCEQNLNHDAMYWYRQDPGQGLRLIYYSQIVNDFQKGDIAEGYSVSREKKESFPLTVTSAQKNPTAFYLCASSLSWGVPTEAFFGQGTRLTVV.